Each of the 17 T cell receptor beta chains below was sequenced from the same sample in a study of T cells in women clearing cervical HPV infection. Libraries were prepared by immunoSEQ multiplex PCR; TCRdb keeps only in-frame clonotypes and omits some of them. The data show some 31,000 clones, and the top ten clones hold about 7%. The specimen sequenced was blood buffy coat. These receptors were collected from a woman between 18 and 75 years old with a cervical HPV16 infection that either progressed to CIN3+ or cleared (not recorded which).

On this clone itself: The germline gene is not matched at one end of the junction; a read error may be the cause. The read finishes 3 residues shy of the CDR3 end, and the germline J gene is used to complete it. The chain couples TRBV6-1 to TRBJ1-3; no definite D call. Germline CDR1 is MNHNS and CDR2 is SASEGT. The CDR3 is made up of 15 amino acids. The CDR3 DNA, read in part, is TGTGCCAGCAATGAAAGGACTTACTCTGGAAACACC. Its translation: CASNERTYSGNT. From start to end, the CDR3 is CASNERTYSGNTIYF.

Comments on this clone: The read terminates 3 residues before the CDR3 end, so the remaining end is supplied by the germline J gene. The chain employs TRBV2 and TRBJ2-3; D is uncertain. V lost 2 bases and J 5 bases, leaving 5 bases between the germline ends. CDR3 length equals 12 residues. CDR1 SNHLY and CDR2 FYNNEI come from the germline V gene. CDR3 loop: CASSEFGDTQYF. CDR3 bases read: TGTGCCAGCAGTGAATTCGGAGATACG.

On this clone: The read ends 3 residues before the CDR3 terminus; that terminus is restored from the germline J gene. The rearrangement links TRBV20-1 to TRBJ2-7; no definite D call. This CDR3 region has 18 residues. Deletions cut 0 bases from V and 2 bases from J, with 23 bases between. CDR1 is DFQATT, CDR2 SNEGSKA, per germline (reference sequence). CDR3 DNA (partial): TGCAGTGCTAGAGATCAAACCCTCCCAAAAGGCCTAGCCTACGAG. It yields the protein CSARDQTLPKGLAYE. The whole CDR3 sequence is CSARDQTLPKGLAYEQYF.

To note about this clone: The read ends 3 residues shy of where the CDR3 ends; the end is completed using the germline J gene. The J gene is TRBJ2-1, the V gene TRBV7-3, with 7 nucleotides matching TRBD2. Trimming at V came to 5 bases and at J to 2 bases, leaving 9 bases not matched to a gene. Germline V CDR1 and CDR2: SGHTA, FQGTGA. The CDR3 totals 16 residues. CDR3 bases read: TGTGCCAGCAGCGTAATGAGCGGGGCTACCTACAATGAG. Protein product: CASSVMSGATYNE. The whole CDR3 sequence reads CASSVMSGATYNEQFF.

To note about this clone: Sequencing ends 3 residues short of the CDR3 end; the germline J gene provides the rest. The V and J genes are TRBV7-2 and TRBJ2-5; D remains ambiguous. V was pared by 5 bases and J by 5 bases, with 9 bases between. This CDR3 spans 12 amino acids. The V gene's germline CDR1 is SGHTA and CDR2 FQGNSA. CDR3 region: CASSRSYETQYF. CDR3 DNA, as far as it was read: TGTGCCAGCAGCCGCAGTTACGAGACC.

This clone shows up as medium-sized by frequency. The covered CDR3 bases are TGTGCCAGCAGCGCAAGCTGGGACAGTCTCTATGGC. It translates to CASSASWDSLYG. The whole CDR3 reads CASSASWDSLYGYTF. J is TRBJ1-2 and V is TRBV7-9; 7 nucleotides agree with TRBD1. The CDR3 end falls 3 residues outside the read, so it is completed with the germline J gene. V lost 5 bases, J lost 4 bases, and 10 bases stayed unmatched. The CDR3 covers 15 residues. Looked up from germline, CDR1 is SEHNR and CDR2 is FQNEAQ (reference sequence). The variable domain in full, with the rest retrieved from reference TRBV7-9 and TRBJ1-2, is DTGVSQNPRHKITKRGQNVTFRCDPISEHNRLYWYRQTLGQGPEFLTYFQNEAQLEKSRLLSDRFSAERPKGSFSTLEIQRTEQGDSAMYLCASSASWDSLYGYTFGSGTRLTVV.

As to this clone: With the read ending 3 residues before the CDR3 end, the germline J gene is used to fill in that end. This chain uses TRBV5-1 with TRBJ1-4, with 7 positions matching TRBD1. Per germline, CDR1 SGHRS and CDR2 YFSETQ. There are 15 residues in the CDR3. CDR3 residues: CASSLERGRGRELFF. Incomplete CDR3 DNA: TGCGCCAGCAGCTTGGAAAGGGGGCGAGGTAGGGAA.

CDR3 DNA (partial): TGTGCCAGCAGTTCCGGACTAGCGGGAGGCTACTACAATGAG. Protein sequence: CASSSGLAGGYYNE. The full-length CDR3 reads as CASSSGLAGGYYNEQFF. This sequence joins TRBV28 and TRBJ2-1, with 14 bases fitting TRBD2. From the germline J gene comes the end of the CDR3, since the read stops 3 residues before it. CDR1 is MDHEN, CDR2 SYDVKM, per germline. Trimming at V came to 4 bases and at J to 3 bases, leaving 5 bases not matched to a gene. The CDR3 is 17 amino acids.

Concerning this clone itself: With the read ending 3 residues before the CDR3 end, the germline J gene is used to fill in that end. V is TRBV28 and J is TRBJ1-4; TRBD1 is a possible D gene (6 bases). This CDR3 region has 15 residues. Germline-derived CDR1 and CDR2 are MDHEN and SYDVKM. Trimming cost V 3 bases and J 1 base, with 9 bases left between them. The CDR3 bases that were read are TGTGCCAGCAGTTTTGGAGGGGGAACTAATGAAAAA. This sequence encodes CASSFGGGTNEK. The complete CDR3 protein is CASSFGGGTNEKLFF.

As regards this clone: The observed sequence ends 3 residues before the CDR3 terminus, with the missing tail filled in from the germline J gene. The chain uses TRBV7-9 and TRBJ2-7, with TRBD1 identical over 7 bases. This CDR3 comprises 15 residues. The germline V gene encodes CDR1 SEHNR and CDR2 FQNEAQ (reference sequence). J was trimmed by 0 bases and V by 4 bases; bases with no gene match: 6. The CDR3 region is CASSWYRGSSYEQYF. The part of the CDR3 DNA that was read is TGTGCCAGCAGCTGGTACAGGGGAAGCTCCTACGAG.

Partial CDR3 DNA: TGTGCCAGCAGCCTCCGGGACAGCAGTTATGGT. This translates into CASSLRDSSYG. The full CDR3 sequence reads CASSLRDSSYGQYF. This chain links TRBV7-8 with TRBJ2-4, with 7 bases identical to TRBD1. The read ends 3 residues early relative to the CDR3; the germline J gene fills the gap. The CDR3 spans 14 residues. The germline V gene encodes CDR1 SGHVS and CDR2 FQNEAQ.

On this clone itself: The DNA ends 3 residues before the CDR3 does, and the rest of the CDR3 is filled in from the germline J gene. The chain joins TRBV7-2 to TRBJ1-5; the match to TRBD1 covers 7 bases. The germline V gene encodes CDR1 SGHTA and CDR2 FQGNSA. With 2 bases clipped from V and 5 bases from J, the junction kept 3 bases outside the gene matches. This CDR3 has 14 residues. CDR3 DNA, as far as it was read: TGTGCCAGCAGCTTACGAACAGGGGATCAGCCC. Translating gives CASSLRTGDQP. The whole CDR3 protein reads CASSLRTGDQPQHF.

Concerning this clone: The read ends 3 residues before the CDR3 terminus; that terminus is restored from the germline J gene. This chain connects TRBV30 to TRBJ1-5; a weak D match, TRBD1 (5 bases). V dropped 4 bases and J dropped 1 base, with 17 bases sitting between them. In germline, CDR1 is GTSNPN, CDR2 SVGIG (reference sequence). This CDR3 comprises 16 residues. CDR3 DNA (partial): TGTGCCTGGAATCTCGGTACAGGTGAAAGCAATCAGCCC. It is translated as CAWNLGTGESNQP. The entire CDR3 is CAWNLGTGESNQPQHF.

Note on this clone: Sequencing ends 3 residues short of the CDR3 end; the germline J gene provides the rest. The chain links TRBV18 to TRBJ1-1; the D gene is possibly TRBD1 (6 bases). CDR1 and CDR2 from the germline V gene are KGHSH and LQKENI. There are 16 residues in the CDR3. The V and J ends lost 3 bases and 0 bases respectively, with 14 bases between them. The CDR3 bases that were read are TGTGCCAGCTCACCCCCGGGACAAAACTTGAACACTGAA. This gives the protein CASSPPGQNLNTE. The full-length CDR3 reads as CASSPPGQNLNTEAFF.

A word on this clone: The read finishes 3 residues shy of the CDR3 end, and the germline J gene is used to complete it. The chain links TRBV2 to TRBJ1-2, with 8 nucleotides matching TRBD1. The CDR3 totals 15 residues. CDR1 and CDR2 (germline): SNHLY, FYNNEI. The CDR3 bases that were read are TGTGCCAGTATGACCAGGACAGGGTATTCTGGTGAC. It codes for CASMTRTGYSGD. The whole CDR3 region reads CASMTRTGYSGDYTF. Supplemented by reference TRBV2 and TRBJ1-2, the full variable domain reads EPEVTQTPSHQVTQMGQEVILRCVPISNHLYFYWYRQILGQKVEFLVSFYNNEISEKSEIFDDQFSVERPDGSNFTLKIRSTKLEDSAMYFCASMTRTGYSGDYTFGSGTRLTVV.

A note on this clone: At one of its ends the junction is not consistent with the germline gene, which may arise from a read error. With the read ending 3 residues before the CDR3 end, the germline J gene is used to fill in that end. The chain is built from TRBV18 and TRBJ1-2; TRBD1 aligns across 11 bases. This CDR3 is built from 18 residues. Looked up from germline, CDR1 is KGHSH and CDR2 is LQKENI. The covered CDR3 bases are TGTGCCAGCTCACCCGGCCCCGCGGACAGGGGGCTCGGGTATGAC. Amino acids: CASSPGPADRGLGYD. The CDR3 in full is CASSPGPADRGLGYDYTF.

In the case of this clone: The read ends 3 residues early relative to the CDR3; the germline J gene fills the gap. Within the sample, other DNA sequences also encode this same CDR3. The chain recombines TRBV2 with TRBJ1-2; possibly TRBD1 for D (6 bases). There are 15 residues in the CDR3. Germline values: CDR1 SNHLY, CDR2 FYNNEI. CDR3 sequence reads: CASSEERGAGDTYTF. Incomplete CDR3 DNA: TGTGCCAGCAGTGAAGAGCGGGGGGCTGGAGATACC. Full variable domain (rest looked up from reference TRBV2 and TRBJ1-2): EPEVTQTPSHQVTQMGQEVILRCVPISNHLYFYWYRQILGQKVEFLVSFYNNEISEKSEIFDDQFSVERPDGSNFTLKIRSTKLEDSAMYFCASSEERGAGDTYTFGSGTRLTVV.